Listed below are T cell receptor beta chains from one sample, sequenced in a study of CD8 T cells in ankylosing spondylitis. A single record per CDR3 protein comes from TCRdb applying MiXCR to the 5' RACE reads. Of around 180,000 distinct CDR3 sequences detected, 18% appear once; the ten largest clones hold 4.3%. The sample consisted of blood, either unsorted or a sorted T cell fraction (not recorded which). These receptors all come from a male donor aged 5-29 years with ankylosing spondylitis or in good health (not recorded which). Both conserved end residues are part of each CDR3. D genes are given only for firm matches. Clone size, where shown, is once, few, many, or a class for clones that have expanded.

D gene	J gene	clone size	V gene	CDR3 protein	CDR3 DNA
-	TRBJ1-5	many	TRBV7-8	CASRPGVGGGNQPQHF	TGTGCCAGCCGCCCCGGGGTAGGGGGTGGAAATCAGCCCCAGCATTTT
TRBD2	TRBJ2-7	many	TRBV3-1	CASSQGLAGGSDEQYF	TGTGCCAGCAGCCAAGGCCTAGCGGGAGGCAGCGACGAGCAGTACTTC
TRBD2	TRBJ2-5	many	TRBV18	CASSPPAGVQETQYF	TGTGCCAGCTCACCACCAGCGGGAGTCCAAGAGACCCAGTACTTC
-	TRBJ1-1	-	TRBV29-1	CSVDLVRTEAFF	TGCAGCGTTGATTTGGTCAGGACTGAAGCTTTCTTT
TRBD1	TRBJ1-2	many	TRBV5-5	CASRETGRDYGYTF	TGTGCCAGCAGGGAGACAGGGAGGGACTATGGCTACACCTTC
-	TRBJ2-5	many	TRBV29-1	CSVDSRVQETQYF	TGCAGCGTTGATTCCCGGGTCCAAGAGACCCAGTACTTC
TRBD2	TRBJ2-1	many	TRBV10-3	CAITGTISSSYNEQFF	TGTGCCATCACCGGGACTATTTCCAGCTCCTACAATGAGCAGTTCTTC
-	TRBJ2-1	many	TRBV18	CASSKDRKSSYNEQFF	TGTGCCAGCTCAAAAGACAGAAAGAGCTCCTACAATGAGCAGTTCTTC
TRBD2	TRBJ2-7	many	TRBV7-9	CASSFPGLGSPEQYF	TGTGCCAGCAGCTTCCCGGGACTAGGATCTCCCGAGCAGTACTTC
-	TRBJ2-3	-	TRBV7-2	CASSYSFGNTQYF	TGTGCCAGCAGCTATAGTTTTGGGAATACGCAGTATTTT
-	TRBJ1-5	-	TRBV20-1	CSARSIRGQGNQPQHF	TGCAGTGCTAGGTCTATAAGGGGCCAGGGGAATCAGCCCCAGCATTTT
-	TRBJ1-1	many	TRBV12-3/TRBV12-4	CASSPKANTEAFF	TGTGCCAGCAGCCCGAAAGCGAACACTGAAGCTTTCTTT
TRBD1	TRBJ2-6	many	TRBV3-1	CASSPGTVSGANVLTF	TGTGCCAGCAGCCCGGGGACAGTCTCTGGGGCCAACGTCCTGACTTTC
TRBD1	TRBJ1-5	many	TRBV20-1	CSAGRQGGDQPQHF	TGCAGTGCTGGAAGACAGGGGGGGGATCAGCCCCAGCATTTT
-	TRBJ2-1	many	TRBV27	CASSLFSNNEQFF	TGTGCCAGCAGTTTATTTTCCAACAATGAGCAGTTCTTC
-	TRBJ1-2	-	TRBV12-3/TRBV12-4	CASSLAGAAYGYTF	TGTGCCAGCAGTTTAGCGGGGGCGGCCTATGGCTACACCTTC
-	TRBJ1-5	-	TRBV27	CASSLWAGNQPQHF	TGTGCCAGCAGTTTATGGGCAGGGAATCAGCCCCAGCATTTT
-	TRBJ2-5	few	TRBV29-1	CSKSVGETQYF	TGCAGCAAGTCCGTTGGAGAGACCCAGTACTTC
TRBD2	TRBJ2-1	-	TRBV20-1	CSAHPLADNYNEQFF	TGCAGTGCTCATCCACTAGCGGATAACTACAATGAGCAGTTCTTC
-	TRBJ2-3	many	TRBV20-1	CSASPDTQYF	TGCAGTGCTAGCCCAGATACGCAGTATTTT
TRBD1	TRBJ2-3	many	TRBV27	CASRGQGGADTQYF	TGTGCCAGCAGGGGACAGGGTGGCGCAGATACGCAGTATTTT
-	TRBJ2-1	many	TRBV12-3/TRBV12-4	CASSLGSTHGDEQFF	TGTGCCAGCAGTTTAGGGTCGACCCATGGCGATGAGCAGTTCTTC
-	TRBJ2-1	many	TRBV3-1	CASSPRSPVRAYEQFF	TGTGCCAGCAGCCCAAGATCCCCCGTAAGGGCCTATGAGCAGTTCTTC
-	TRBJ1-2	-	TRBV20-1	CSARDTASYGYTF	TGCAGTGCTAGAGATACAGCTAGCTATGGCTACACCTTC
TRBD1	TRBJ2-7	-	TRBV29-1	CSVDAGTGAYEQYF	TGCAGCGTTGATGCCGGGACAGGAGCCTACGAGCAGTACTTC
-	TRBJ1-5	many	TRBV18	CASSPEINQPQHF	TGTGCCAGCTCACCGGAGATCAATCAGCCCCAGCATTTT
TRBD2	TRBJ2-1	many	TRBV20-1	CSAPGGPLAF	TGCAGTGCCCCCGGTGGGCCACTAGCGTTC
-	TRBJ2-2	-	TRBV6-4	CASSAAGMDTGELFF	TGTGCCAGCAGTGCAGCGGGTATGGATACCGGGGAGCTGTTTTTT
TRBD1	TRBJ2-5	many	TRBV5-1	CASSQGQLYQETQYF	TGCGCCAGCAGCCAGGGACAGCTGTACCAAGAGACCCAGTACTTC
-	TRBJ1-1	many	TRBV7-9	CASSLGTGANTEAFF	TGTGCCAGCAGCTTAGGAACAGGAGCGAACACTGAAGCTTTCTTT